These 25 T cell receptor beta chains share one sample of origin, sequenced in a study of blood T cell repertoires in COVID-19 (dated by TCRdb to about 2020). The library relied on the immunoSEQ multiplex PCR assay. Drawn from immuneACCESS, this table holds only the in-frame rearrangements with V and J called that TCRdb kept. Clones are partly lost; checked studies trace under half to an unresolved V gene and leave the rest unexplained. Across this sample there are 250,000 to 300,000 clones, with over 85% seen only once. The top ten clones comprise approximately 2.9% of the sample. Sequencing was carried out using PBMCs or T cells enriched from blood (not recorded which). The receptor set was obtained from a woman between 45 and 60 years old who had been exposed to COVID-19.

This clone was seen more than once but under ten times. The V and J genes are TRBV6-1 and TRBJ2-5, with 7 bases lining up with TRBD2. Germline CDR1 is MNHNS and CDR2 is SASEGT. CDR3 size: 15 residues. Losses at the gene ends were 3 bases for V and 4 bases for J; bases not matched to a gene: 8. For the CDR3, the DNA is TGTGCCAGCAGTGAGATGACTAGCTGGGTAGAGACCCAGTACTTC. Its translation: CASSEMTSWVETQYF.

This chain joins TRBV24-1 and TRBJ2-3; D possibly corresponds to TRBD2 (5 bases). CDR3 length: 16 amino acids. The germline CDR1 and CDR2 sequences are KGHDR and SFDVKD. The V end was cut by 2 bases, the J end by 0 bases, with 11 bases between. Here the CDR3 reads CATSDWVTGSTDTQYF. In nucleotides, the CDR3 is TGTGCCACCAGTGATTGGGTAACGGGGAGCACAGATACGCAGTATTTT.

This chain uses TRBV5-5 with TRBJ1-4; no clear D gene. CDR1 SGHKS and CDR2 YYEKEE come from the germline V gene (reference sequence). The CDR3 covers 14 residues. V gave up 1 base and J gave up 0 bases, with 4 bases separating them. CDR3 DNA sequence: TGTGCCAGCAGCTTGATTACAACTAATGAAAAACTGTTTTTT. This codes for CASSLITTNEKLFF.

The V gene is TRBV5-1, the J gene TRBJ2-1, with TRBD2 matching 8 bases. This CDR3 has 15 residues. The germline V gene encodes CDR1 SGHRS and CDR2 YFSETQ. V lost 0 bases to trimming and J lost 5 bases; unmatched junction nucleotides: 4. CDR3 nucleotide sequence: TGCGCCAGCAGCTTGGGCGGGGGGCTTGACAATGAGCAGTTCTTC. Translation gives CASSLGGGLDNEQFF.

This clone was observed a single time. V gene TRBV7-9 combines with J gene TRBJ1-4, with TRBD1 identical over 7 bases. V was pared by 7 bases and J by 4 bases, with 15 bases of the junction left unmatched. Per germline, CDR1 SEHNR and CDR2 FQNEAQ (reference sequence). The CDR3 runs 17 residues. CDR3 sequence (DNA): TGTGCCAGCACCGACGGGACAGAGGGGGGTCATAATGAAAAACTGTTTTTT. It is translated as CASTDGTEGGHNEKLFF. Complete variable domain (other parts from reference TRBV7-9 and TRBJ1-4): DTGVSQNPRHKITKRGQNVTFRCDPISEHNRLYWYRQTLGQGPEFLTYFQNEAQLEKSRLLSDRFSAERPKGSFSTLEIQRTEQGDSAMYLCASTDGTEGGHNEKLFFGSGTQLSVL.

In nucleotides, the CDR3 is TGTGCCAGCTCACCACCTGGGACTGCCGGAAACACCATATATTTT. Its protein product is CASSPPGTAGNTIYF. The chain recombines TRBV18 with TRBJ1-3; perhaps TRBD1 as D (5 bases). This CDR3 is built from 15 residues. Trimming left V 0 bases short and J 4 bases short, with 10 bases between. Germline assignment: CDR1 KGHSH and CDR2 LQKENI.

J is TRBJ1-1 and V is TRBV6-5; 7 nucleotides line up with TRBD1. The germline V gene has CDR1 MNHEY and CDR2 SVGAGI. Trimming took 7 bases from V and 3 from J; bases not matched to a gene: 8. The CDR3 totals 14 residues. CDR3 nucleotides: TGTGCCAGCAACTCGGACAGGAGGGACACTGAAGCTTTCTTT. This codes for CASNSDRRDTEAFF.

The V and J genes are TRBV5-1 and TRBJ1-4; tentative D call: TRBD1 (5 bases). Germline values: CDR1 SGHRS, CDR2 YFSETQ. Trimming cost V 3 bases and J 3 bases, with 12 bases left between them. The CDR3 totals 15 residues. The CDR3 is CASSSDSHPNEKLFF. CDR3 bases: TGCGCCAGCAGCTCAGACAGCCACCCTAATGAAAAACTGTTTTTT.

This chain links TRBV5-4 with TRBJ2-2; tentative D call: TRBD2 (6 bases). V gave up 0 bases and J gave up 8 bases, with 8 bases separating them. Per germline, CDR1 SGHNT and CDR2 YYREEE (reference sequence). The CDR3 spans 13 residues. The CDR3 DNA reads TGTGCCAGCAGCTTGGAGCGGGCGGGGGAGCTGTTTTTT. Translating it yields CASSLERAGELFF. The full variable domain, with the rest looked up from reference TRBV5-4 and TRBJ2-2, is ETGVTQSPTHLIKTRGQQVTLRCSSQSGHNTVSWYQQALGQGPQFIFQYYREEENGRGNFPPRFSGLQFPNYSSELNVNALELDDSALYLCASSLERAGELFFGEGSRLTVL.

The rearrangement uses TRBV19 and TRBJ2-6; TRBD2 aligns across 10 bases. V gave up 3 bases and J gave up 0 bases; unmatched junction bases: 2. The CDR3 totals 17 residues. CDR1 LNHDA and CDR2 SQIVND come from the germline V gene (reference sequence). The CDR3 is CASSIASGGSGANVLTF. The DNA of the CDR3 is TGTGCCAGTAGTATCGCTAGCGGGGGCTCTGGGGCCAACGTCCTGACTTTC. Supplemented by reference TRBV19 and TRBJ2-6, the full variable domain reads DGGITQSPKYLFRKEGQNVTLSCEQNLNHDAMYWYRQDPGQGLRLIYYSQIVNDFQKGDIAEGYSVSREKKESFPLTVTSAQKNPTAFYLCASSIASGGSGANVLTFGAGSRLTVL.

The genes are TRBV4-1 and TRBJ2-5; tentative D call: TRBD2 (6 bases). V lost 4 bases and J 2 bases, leaving 14 bases between the germline ends. The CDR3 consists of 15 residues. CDR1 is MGHRA and CDR2 is YSYEKL in the germline V gene. The DNA of the CDR3 is TGCGCCAGCAGCCCCGTGACTGGGACTCAAGAGACCCAGTACTTC. Its translation is CASSPVTGTQETQYF.

V gene TRBV28 combines with J gene TRBJ2-7; D may be TRBD1 (6 bases). The germline V gene has CDR1 MDHEN and CDR2 SYDVKM. V was pared by 4 bases and J by 3 bases, with 13 bases between. This CDR3 has 14 residues. As DNA, the CDR3 is TGTGCCAGCAGTTCCCCTGGACAGTTCTACGAGCAGTACTTC. Its protein product is CASSSPGQFYEQYF.

This chain links TRBV11-3 with TRBJ2-7; tentative D call: TRBD1 (6 bases). The CDR3 extends over 15 amino acids. Germline CDR1 is SGHNT and CDR2 is YENEEA. V was shortened by 5 bases and J by 0 bases, with 14 bases between the two germline ends. CDR3 coding DNA: TGTGCCAGCAGCAAGGACAGTGAGAGCTCCTACGAGCAGTACTTC. This encodes CASSKDSESSYEQYF.

CDR3 amino acids: CASSQGAGNEQYF. DNA for the CDR3: TGTGCCAGCAGCCAAGGCGCAGGTAACGAGCAGTACTTC. The chain combines TRBV14 with TRBJ2-7; D gene uncertain. This CDR3 comprises 13 residues. V lost 1 base to trimming and J lost 5 bases, with 9 bases between them. Germline CDR1 and CDR2: SGHDN and FVKESK.

The chain joins TRBV7-8 to TRBJ1-4; no clear D gene. The CDR3 totals 17 residues. Per germline, CDR1 SGHVS and CDR2 FQNEAQ. V lost 1 base and J 4 bases, leaving 16 bases between the germline ends. DNA of the CDR3: TGTGCCAGCAGCTTAGAGGCCAGACATAGATTTAATGAAAAACTGTTTTTT. This codes for CASSLEARHRFNEKLFF. Together with reference TRBV7-8 and TRBJ1-4, the CDR3 gives the full variable domain: GAGVSQSPRYKVAKRGQDVALRCDPISGHVSLFWYQQALGQGPEFLTYFQNEAQLDKSGLPSDRFFAERPEGSVSTLKIQRTQQEDSAVYLCASSLEARHRFNEKLFFGSGTQLSVL.

The V call is TRBV5-1, the J call TRBJ1-6, with a possible D match to TRBD1 (6 bases). The CDR3 spans 15 residues. Germline V gene lookup returns CDR1 SGHRS and CDR2 YFSETQ. V shed 4 bases and J shed 7 bases, with 15 bases lying between them. In nucleotides, the CDR3 is TGCGCCAGCAGCAGGGACATTGCCGGGAATTCACCCCTCCACTTT. It translates to CASSRDIAGNSPLHF. Full variable domain (rest looked up from reference TRBV5-1 and TRBJ1-6): KAGVTQTPRYLIKTRGQQVTLSCSPISGHRSVSWYQQTPGQGLQFLFEYFSETQRNKGNFPGRFSGRQFSNSRSEMNVSTLELGDSALYLCASSRDIAGNSPLHFGNGTRLTVT.

In regard to this clone: A junction boundary mismatches the germline segment, possibly from a read error. The gene calls are TRBV5-1 and TRBJ2-7; 8 nucleotides match TRBD1. CDR3 length: 16 residues. Looked up from germline, CDR1 is SGHRS and CDR2 is YFSETQ. CDR3 protein: CASSFLPTGDSHEQYF. The CDR3 region has the DNA TGCGCCAGCTCGTTCCTCCCGACAGGGGACTCCCACGAGCAGTACTTC.

This clone occurred a few times. The chain links TRBV28 to TRBJ1-5; TRBD1 might be the D (5 bases). The CDR3 has 17 amino acids. The ends were cut back, 2 bases at V and 0 bases at J, with 14 bases in the middle. Germline values: CDR1 MDHEN, CDR2 SYDVKM. CDR3 loop: CASSLVSGTNSNQPQHF. The DNA for the CDR3 is TGTGCCAGCAGTTTAGTTAGTGGGACTAATAGCAATCAGCCCCAGCATTTT. Drawing the rest from reference TRBV28 and TRBJ1-5, the complete variable domain is DVKVTQSSRYLVKRTGEKVFLECVQDMDHENMFWYRQDPGLGLRLIYFSYDVKMKEKGDIPEGYSVSREKKERFSLILESASTNQTSMYLCASSLVSGTNSNQPQHFGDGTRLSIL.

CDR3 in amino acids: CASSLDRGSHNEQFF. In nucleotides, the CDR3 is TGTGCCAGCAGCTTAGACAGGGGTTCACACAATGAGCAGTTCTTC. V gene TRBV7-2 combines with J gene TRBJ2-1; 7 bases map to TRBD1. The CDR3 runs to 15 residues. Germline V gives CDR1 SGHTA, CDR2 FQGNSA. J lost 5 bases, V lost 1 base, and 5 bases had no gene match. Based on the CDR3 plus reference TRBV7-2 and TRBJ2-1, the full variable domain is GAGVSQSPSNKVTEKGKDVELRCDPISGHTALYWYRQSLGQGLEFLIYFQGNSAPDKSGLPSDRFSAERTGGSVSTLTIQRTQQEDSAVYLCASSLDRGSHNEQFFGPGTRLTVL.

The genes are TRBV12-3 or TRBV12-4 and TRBJ1-1; no firm D call. CDR3 size: 13 residues. The V and J ends lost 5 bases and 6 bases respectively, with 13 bases between them. CDR3 sequence (DNA): TGTGCCAGCAGTCTGACACCCCCTCCTGAAGCTTTCTTT. It specifies CASSLTPPPEAFF.

The chain has TRBV5-1 and TRBJ2-5, with 12 nucleotides matching TRBD2. J lost 0 bases, V lost 4 bases, and 4 bases had no gene match. CDR1 is SGHRS and CDR2 is YFSETQ in the germline V gene. This CDR3 has 16 amino acids. In nucleotides, the CDR3 is TGCGCCAGCAGCACCACTAGCGGGGGGAACCAAGAGACCCAGTACTTC. Protein product: CASSTTSGGNQETQYF.

V gene TRBV6-5 combines with J gene TRBJ1-4; D is undetermined. Germline V lookup: CDR1 MNHEY, CDR2 SVGAGI. The germline V and J ends were trimmed by 6 bases and 0 bases, with 8 bases remaining between them. This CDR3 is built from 14 residues. The CDR3 DNA is TGTGCCAGCAGCAGTCTTGCAACTAATGAAAAACTGTTTTTT. It yields the protein CASSSLATNEKLFF.

The gene calls are TRBV19 and TRBJ2-3; 7 nucleotides align to TRBD2. Germline V CDR1 and CDR2: LNHDA, SQIVND (reference sequence). The CDR3 is 15 residues long. V gave up 3 bases and J gave up 4 bases; unmatched junction bases: 7. The CDR3 sequence: CASSMEAGRSDTQYF. The CDR3 DNA follows: TGTGCCAGTAGTATGGAAGCGGGGCGTTCAGATACGCAGTATTTT.

This rearrangement joins TRBV15 to TRBJ1-6; 9 nucleotides line up with TRBD1. The CDR3 spans 15 residues. Looked up from germline, CDR1 is LNHNV and CDR2 is YYDKDF (reference sequence). V lost 2 bases, J lost 5 bases, and 1 base stayed unmatched. The CDR3 spells CATSRRQGDNSPLHF. CDR3 DNA sequence: TGTGCCACCAGCAGAAGACAGGGGGATAATTCACCCCTCCACTTT.

The J gene is TRBJ1-1, the V gene TRBV18; tentatively, D is TRBD1 (5 bases). Between the trimmed V and J ends, which lost 4 bases and 0 bases, there was a span of 9 bases. The CDR3 runs 14 residues. Germline-derived CDR1 and CDR2 are KGHSH and LQKENI. The CDR3 DNA sequence: TGTGCCAGCTCACTGACAGAACTGAACACTGAAGCTTTCTTT. The encoded protein is CASSLTELNTEAFF.